A single sample gave rise to the 9 T cell receptor beta chains below, sequenced in a study of response to subunit inactivated influenza vaccine. TCRdb redid the calling of the RT-PCR reads with MiXCR, one entry per CDR3 protein. This sample has fewer than 650,000 distinct CDR3 sequences, with about an eighth found just once. The sequenced sample was PBMCs from blood, obtained around seven weeks after vaccination. The receptor set was obtained from a man aged 50-60 years who received an inactivated influenza vaccine.

This clonotype showed up just a few times. The V call is TRBV6-1, the J call TRBJ2-3; the D gene is possibly TRBD1 (6 bases). Germline CDR1 reads MNHNS; CDR2 reads SASEGT. V gave up 6 bases and J gave up 0 bases, with 16 bases separating them. The CDR3 length is 16 residues. CDR3 protein: CASSPQDSSSTDTQYF. The CDR3 bases are TGTGCCAGCAGCCCCCAGGACAGTTCTAGCACAGATACGCAGTATTTT.

The CDR3 loop reads CASSLNGGQFF. In nucleotides, the CDR3 is TGTGCCAGCAGTTTAAACGGGGGGCAGTTCTTC. V is TRBV12-3 or TRBV12-4 and J is TRBJ2-1, with D perhaps matching TRBD2 (6 bases). V lost 2 bases and J 12 bases, leaving 8 bases between the germline ends. The CDR3 is made up of 11 amino acids.

CDR3 nucleotide sequence: TGTGCCAGCAAAACCTCCCATGGCAGAACCAATCAGCCCCAGCATTTT. It encodes CASKTSHGRTNQPQHF. The chain uses TRBV12-3 or TRBV12-4 and TRBJ1-5; D gene ambiguous. This CDR3 comprises 16 residues. Trimming left V 7 bases short and J 3 bases short, with 19 bases between.

Many counts were recorded for this clonotype. The chain carries TRBV20-1 and TRBJ2-1; 8 bases are a match to TRBD2. This CDR3 comprises 13 residues. The V and J ends lost 3 bases and 2 bases, in that order; junction bases with no gene match: 0. Germline CDR1 DFQATT, CDR2 SNEGSKA (reference sequence). CDR3 sequence reads: CSASGGAYNEQFF. CDR3 sequence (DNA): TGCAGTGCTAGCGGGGGGGCCTACAATGAGCAGTTCTTC.

The rearrangement links TRBV12-3 or TRBV12-4 to TRBJ2-5, with D possibly matching TRBD1 (6 bases). The CDR3 is 14 amino acids. The V and J ends lost 6 bases and 6 bases respectively, with 17 bases between them. The CDR3 sequence: CASRTRTVRKTQYF. In nucleotides, the CDR3 is TGTGCCAGCAGGACCCGGACAGTCAGGAAGACCCAGTACTTC.

This rearrangement joins TRBV12-3 or TRBV12-4 to TRBJ2-1; D is perhaps TRBD1 or TRBD2 (5 bases each). This CDR3 region has 15 residues. V was cut by 4 bases and J by 3 bases, with 13 bases left in between. CDR3 DNA: TGTGCCAGCAGTTCGGGACCGAGGATCTACAATGAGCAGTTCTTC. It codes for CASSSGPRIYNEQFF.

The sample holds a few counts of this clonotype. The chain employs TRBV11-2 and TRBJ1-1; no definite D call. V lost 1 base and J lost 9, with 12 bases in between. The CDR3 sequence is 13 residues long. Germline V gene lookup returns CDR1 SGHAT and CDR2 FQNNGV. As DNA, the CDR3 is TGTGCCAGCAGCTTAGTGGGAAGCTTACAAGCTTTCTTT. As protein: CASSLVGSLQAFF.

This rearrangement joins TRBV24-1 to TRBJ1-5, with D tentatively TRBD1 (5 bases). Germline assignment: CDR1 KGHDR and CDR2 SFDVKD. V lost 6 bases to trimming and J lost 3 bases, with 11 bases between them. This CDR3 is 14 amino acids long. The DNA of the CDR3 is TGTGCCACCAGTCCGGGGGAAGTCAATCAGCCCCAGCATTTT. Translated: CATSPGEVNQPQHF.

This clonotype was seen only a few times. V is TRBV10-3 and J is TRBJ1-3; the match to TRBD1 covers 7 bases. The CDR3 length is 14 residues. V was pared by 6 bases and J by 6 bases, with 8 bases of the junction left unmatched. Germline values: CDR1 ENHRY, CDR2 SYGVKD. Written as DNA, the CDR3 is TGTGCCATCAGCGGGGGACAGACTGAAAACACCATATATTTT. Amino acid sequence: CAISGGQTENTIYF.